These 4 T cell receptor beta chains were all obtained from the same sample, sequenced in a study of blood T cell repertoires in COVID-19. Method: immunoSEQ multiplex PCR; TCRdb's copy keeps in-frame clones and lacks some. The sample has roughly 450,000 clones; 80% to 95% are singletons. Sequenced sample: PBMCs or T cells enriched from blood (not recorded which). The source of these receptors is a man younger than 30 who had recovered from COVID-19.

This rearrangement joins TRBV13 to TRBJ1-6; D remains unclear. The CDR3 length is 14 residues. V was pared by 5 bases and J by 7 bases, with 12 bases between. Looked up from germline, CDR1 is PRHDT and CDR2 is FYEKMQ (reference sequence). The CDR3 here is CASSPPTANSPLHF. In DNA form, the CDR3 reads TGTGCCAGCAGCCCCCCAACAGCAAATTCACCCCTCCACTTT.

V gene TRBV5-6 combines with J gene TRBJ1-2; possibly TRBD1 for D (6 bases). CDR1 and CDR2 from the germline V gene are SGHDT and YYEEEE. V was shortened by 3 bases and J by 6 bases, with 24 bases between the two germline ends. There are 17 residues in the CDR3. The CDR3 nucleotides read TGTGCCAGCAGCTATAAGGACAGCGACAGTGCCCGCCATGGCTACACCTTC. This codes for CASSYKDSDSARHGYTF.

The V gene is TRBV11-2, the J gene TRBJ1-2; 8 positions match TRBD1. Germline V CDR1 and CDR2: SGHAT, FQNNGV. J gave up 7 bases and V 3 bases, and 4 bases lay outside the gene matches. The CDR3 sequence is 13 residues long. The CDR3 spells CASSLTGAFGYTF. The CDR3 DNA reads TGTGCCAGCAGCTTGACAGGGGCATTTGGCTACACCTTC. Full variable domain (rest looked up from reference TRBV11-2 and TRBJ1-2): EAGVAQSPRYKIIEKRQSVAFWCNPISGHATLYWYQQILGQGPKLLIQFQNNGVVDDSQLPKDRFSAERLKGVDSTLKIQPAKLEDSAVYLCASSLTGAFGYTFGSGTRLTVV.

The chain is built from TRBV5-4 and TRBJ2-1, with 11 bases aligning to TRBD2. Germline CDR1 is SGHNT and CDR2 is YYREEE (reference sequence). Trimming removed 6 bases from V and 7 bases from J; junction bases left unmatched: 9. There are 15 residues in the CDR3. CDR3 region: CASTQGLAVPNEQFF. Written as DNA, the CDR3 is TGTGCCAGCACCCAGGGACTAGCGGTGCCTAATGAGCAGTTCTTC.